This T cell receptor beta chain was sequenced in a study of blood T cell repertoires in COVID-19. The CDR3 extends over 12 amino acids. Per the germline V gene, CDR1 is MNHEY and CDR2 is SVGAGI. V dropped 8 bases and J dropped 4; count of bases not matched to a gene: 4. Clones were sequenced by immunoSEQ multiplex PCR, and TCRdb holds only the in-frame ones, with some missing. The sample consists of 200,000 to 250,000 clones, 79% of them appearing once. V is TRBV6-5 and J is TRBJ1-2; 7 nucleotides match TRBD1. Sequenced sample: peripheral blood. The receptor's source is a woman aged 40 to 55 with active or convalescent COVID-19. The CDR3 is CASRQGSYGYTF. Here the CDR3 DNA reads TGTGCCAGCCGACAGGGCAGCTATGGCTACACCTTC.